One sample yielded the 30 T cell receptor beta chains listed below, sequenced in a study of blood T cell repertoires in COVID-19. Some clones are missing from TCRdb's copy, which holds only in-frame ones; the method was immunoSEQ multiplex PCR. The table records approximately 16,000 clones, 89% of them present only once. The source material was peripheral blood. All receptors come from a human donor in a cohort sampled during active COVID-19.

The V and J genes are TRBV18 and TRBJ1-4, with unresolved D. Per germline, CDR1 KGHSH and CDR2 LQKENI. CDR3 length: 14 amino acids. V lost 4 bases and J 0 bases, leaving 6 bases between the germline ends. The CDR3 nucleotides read TGTGCCAGCTCACACAGTGCAACTAATGAAAAACTGTTTTTT. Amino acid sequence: CASSHSATNEKLFF.

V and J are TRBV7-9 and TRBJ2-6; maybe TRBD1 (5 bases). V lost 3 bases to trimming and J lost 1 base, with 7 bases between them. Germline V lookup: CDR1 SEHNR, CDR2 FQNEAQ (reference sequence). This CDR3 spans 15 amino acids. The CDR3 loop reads CASSFPGSGANVLTF. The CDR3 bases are TGTGCCAGCAGCTTTCCAGGGTCTGGGGCCAACGTCCTGACTTTC.

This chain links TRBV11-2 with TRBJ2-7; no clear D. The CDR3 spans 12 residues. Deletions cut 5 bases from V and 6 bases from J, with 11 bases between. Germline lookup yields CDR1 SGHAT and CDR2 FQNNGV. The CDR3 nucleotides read TGTGCCAGCAGCCTCGGGTCCCCCGAGCAGTACTTC. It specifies CASSLGSPEQYF.

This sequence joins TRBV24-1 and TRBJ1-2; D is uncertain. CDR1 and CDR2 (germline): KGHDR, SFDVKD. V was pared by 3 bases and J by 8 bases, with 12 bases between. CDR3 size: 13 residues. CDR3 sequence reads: CATSDPGSPGYTF. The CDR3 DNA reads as TGTGCCACCAGTGATCCGGGGTCCCCGGGCTACACCTTC.

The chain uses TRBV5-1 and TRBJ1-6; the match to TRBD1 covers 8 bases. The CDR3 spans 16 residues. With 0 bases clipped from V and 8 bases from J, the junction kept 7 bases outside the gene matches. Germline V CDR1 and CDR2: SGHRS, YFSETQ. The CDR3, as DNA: TGCGCCAGCAGCTTGGCCGGGGACAGGTCATATTCACCCCTCCACTTT. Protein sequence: CASSLAGDRSYSPLHF.

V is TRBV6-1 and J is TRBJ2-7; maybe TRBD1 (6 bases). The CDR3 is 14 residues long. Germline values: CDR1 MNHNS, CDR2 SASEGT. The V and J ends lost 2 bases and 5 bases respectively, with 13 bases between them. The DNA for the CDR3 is TGTGCCAGCAGTGAATCCGGCCAGGGGAACGAGCAGTACTTC. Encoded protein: CASSESGQGNEQYF.

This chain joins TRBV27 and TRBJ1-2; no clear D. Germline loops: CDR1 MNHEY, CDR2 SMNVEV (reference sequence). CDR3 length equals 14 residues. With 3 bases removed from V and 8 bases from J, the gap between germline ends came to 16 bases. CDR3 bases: TGTGCCAGCAGTTTCCGGCGGGGAGGGTGGGGCTACACCTTC. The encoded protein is CASSFRRGGWGYTF.

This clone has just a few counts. The CDR3 is CATAHQGRDTGELFF. CDR3 sequence (DNA): TGCGCCACCGCGCATCAGGGGCGCGACACCGGGGAGCTGTTTTTT. J is TRBJ2-2 and V is TRBV5-1; a possible D gene is TRBD1 (6 bases). The V gene lost 9 bases and the J gene lost 3 bases, with 18 bases spanning the gap. This CDR3 has 15 residues. The germline CDR1 and CDR2 sequences are SGHRS and YFSETQ.

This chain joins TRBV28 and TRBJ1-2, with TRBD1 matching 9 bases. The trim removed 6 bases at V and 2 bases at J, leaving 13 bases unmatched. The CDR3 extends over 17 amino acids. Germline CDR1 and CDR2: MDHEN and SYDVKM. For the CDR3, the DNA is TGTGCCAGCAGCCCTACATCCGGGACAGGGCTAAACTATGGCTACACCTTC. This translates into CASSPTSGTGLNYGYTF.

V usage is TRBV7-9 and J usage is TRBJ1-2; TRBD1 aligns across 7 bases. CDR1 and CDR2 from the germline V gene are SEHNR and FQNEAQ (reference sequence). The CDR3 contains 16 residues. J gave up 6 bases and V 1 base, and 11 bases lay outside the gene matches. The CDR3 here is CASSLVWGQRADGYTF. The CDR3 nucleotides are TGTGCCAGCAGCTTAGTTTGGGGACAGAGGGCCGATGGCTACACCTTC. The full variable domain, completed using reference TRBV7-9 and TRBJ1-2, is DTGVSQNPRHKITKRGQNVTFRCDPISEHNRLYWYRQTLGQGPEFLTYFQNEAQLEKSRLLSDRFSAERPKGSFSTLEIQRTEQGDSAMYLCASSLVWGQRADGYTFGSGTRLTVV.

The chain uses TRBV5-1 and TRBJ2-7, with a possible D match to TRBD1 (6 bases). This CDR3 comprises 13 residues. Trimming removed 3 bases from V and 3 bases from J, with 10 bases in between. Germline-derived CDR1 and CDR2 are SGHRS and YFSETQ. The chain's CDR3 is CASSSGQIYEQYF. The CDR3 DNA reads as TGCGCCAGCAGCTCCGGACAGATCTACGAGCAGTACTTC.

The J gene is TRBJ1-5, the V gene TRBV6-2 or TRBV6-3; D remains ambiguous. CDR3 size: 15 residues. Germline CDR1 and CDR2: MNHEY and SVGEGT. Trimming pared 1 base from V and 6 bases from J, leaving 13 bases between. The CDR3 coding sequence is TGTGCCAGCAGTTACTGGGCCCCGTCTGGTCAGCCCCAGCATTTT. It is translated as CASSYWAPSGQPQHF.

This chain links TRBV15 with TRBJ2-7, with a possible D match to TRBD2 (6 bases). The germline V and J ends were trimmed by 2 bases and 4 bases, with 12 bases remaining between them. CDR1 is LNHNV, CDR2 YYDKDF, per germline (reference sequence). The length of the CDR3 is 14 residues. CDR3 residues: CATSRSSGPYEQYF. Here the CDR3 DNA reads TGTGCCACCAGCAGAAGTAGCGGTCCTTACGAGCAGTACTTC.

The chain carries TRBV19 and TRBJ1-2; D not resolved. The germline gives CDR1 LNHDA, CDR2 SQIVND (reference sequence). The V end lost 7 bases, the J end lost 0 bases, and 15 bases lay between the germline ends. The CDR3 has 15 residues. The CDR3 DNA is TGTGCCAGTATCAGCTACTCCGCGGCTAACTATGGCTACACCTTC. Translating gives CASISYSAANYGYTF.

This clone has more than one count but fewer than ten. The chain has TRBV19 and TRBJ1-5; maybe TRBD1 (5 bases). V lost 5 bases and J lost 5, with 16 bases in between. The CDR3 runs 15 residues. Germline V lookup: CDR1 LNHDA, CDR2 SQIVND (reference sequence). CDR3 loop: CASSLTPVGDQPQHF. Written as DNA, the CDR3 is TGTGCCAGTAGTCTGACCCCGGTAGGGGATCAGCCCCAGCATTTT.

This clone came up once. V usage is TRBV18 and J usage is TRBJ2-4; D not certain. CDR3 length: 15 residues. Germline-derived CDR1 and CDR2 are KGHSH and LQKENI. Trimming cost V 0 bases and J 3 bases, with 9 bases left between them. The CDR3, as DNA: TGTGCCAGCTCACCACCGAGTATTGACAAAAACATTCAGTACTTC. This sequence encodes CASSPPSIDKNIQYF. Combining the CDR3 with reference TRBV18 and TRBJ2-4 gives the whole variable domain NAGVMQNPRHLVRRRGQEARLRCSPMKGHSHVYWYRQLPEEGLKFMVYLQKENIIDESGMPKERFSAEFPKEGPSILRIQQVVRGDSAAYFCASSPPSIDKNIQYFGAGTRLSVL.

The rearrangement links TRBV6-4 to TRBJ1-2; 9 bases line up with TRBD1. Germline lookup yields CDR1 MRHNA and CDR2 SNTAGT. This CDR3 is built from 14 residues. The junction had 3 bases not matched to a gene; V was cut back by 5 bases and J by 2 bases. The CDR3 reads CASSPGTGNYGYTF. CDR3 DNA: TGTGCCAGCAGTCCCGGGACAGGGAACTATGGCTACACCTTC.

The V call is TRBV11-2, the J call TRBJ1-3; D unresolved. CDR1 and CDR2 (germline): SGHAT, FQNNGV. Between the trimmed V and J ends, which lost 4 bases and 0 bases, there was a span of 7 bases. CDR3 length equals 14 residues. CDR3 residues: CASSSRLSGNTIYF. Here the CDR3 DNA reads TGTGCCAGCAGCTCCCGACTCTCTGGAAACACCATATATTTT. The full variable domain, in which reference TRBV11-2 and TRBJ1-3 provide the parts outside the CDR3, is EAGVAQSPRYKIIEKRQSVAFWCNPISGHATLYWYQQILGQGPKLLIQFQNNGVVDDSQLPKDRFSAERLKGVDSTLKIQPAKLEDSAVYLCASSSRLSGNTIYFGEGSWLTVV.

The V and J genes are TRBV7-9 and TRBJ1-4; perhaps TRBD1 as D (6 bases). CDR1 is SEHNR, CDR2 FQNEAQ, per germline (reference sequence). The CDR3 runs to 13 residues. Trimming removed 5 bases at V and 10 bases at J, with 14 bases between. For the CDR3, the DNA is TGTGCCAGCAGCCACCTGGACAGACCAAAACTGTTTTTT. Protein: CASSHLDRPKLFF.

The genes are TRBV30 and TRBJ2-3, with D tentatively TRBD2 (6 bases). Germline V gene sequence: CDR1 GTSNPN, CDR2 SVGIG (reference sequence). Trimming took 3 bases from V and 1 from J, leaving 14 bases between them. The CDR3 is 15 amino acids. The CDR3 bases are TGTGCCTGGAGACCAGCGGGCAGGGGCACAGATACGCAGTATTTT. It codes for CAWRPAGRGTDTQYF.

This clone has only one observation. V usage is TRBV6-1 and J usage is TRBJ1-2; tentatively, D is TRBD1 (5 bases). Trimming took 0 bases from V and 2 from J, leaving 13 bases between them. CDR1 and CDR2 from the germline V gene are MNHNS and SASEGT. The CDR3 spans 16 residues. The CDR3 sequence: CASSEAVTVANYGYTF. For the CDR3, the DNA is TGTGCCAGCAGTGAAGCTGTGACAGTTGCAAACTATGGCTACACCTTC.

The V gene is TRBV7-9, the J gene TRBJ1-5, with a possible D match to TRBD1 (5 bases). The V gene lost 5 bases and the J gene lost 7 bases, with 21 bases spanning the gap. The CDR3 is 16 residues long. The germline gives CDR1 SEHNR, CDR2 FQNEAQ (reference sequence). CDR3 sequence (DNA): TGTGCCAGCAGCCCCCCCCTTCTTTCAGGGAAGCAGCCCCAGCATTTT. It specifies CASSPPLLSGKQPQHF.

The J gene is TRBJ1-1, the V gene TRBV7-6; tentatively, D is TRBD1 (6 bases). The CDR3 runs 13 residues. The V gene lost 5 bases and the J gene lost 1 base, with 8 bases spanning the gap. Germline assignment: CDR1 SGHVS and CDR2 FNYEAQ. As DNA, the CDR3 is TGTGCCAGCAGCGCGACAGGGAACACTGAAGCTTTCTTT. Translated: CASSATGNTEAFF.

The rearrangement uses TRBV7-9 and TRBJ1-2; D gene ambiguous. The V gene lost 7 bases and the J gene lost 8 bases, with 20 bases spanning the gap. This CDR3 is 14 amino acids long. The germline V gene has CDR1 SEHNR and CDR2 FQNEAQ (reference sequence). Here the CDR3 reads CASNPPGETLGYTF. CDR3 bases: TGTGCCAGCAACCCCCCGGGAGAGACTTTAGGCTACACCTTC.

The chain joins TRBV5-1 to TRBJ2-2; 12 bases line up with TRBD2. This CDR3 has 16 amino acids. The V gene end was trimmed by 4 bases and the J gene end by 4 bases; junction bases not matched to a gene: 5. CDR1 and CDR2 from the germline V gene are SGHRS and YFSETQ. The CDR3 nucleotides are TGCGCCAGCAGCCCCCGGACTAGCGGGGCCACCGGGGAGCTGTTTTTT. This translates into CASSPRTSGATGELFF.

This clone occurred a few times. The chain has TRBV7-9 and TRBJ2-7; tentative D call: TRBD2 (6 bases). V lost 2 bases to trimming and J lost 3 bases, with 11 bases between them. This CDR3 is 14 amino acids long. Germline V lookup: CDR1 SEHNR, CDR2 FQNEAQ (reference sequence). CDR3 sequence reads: CASSLFAGGYEQYF. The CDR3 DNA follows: TGTGCCAGCAGCTTATTTGCCGGGGGCTACGAGCAGTACTTC.

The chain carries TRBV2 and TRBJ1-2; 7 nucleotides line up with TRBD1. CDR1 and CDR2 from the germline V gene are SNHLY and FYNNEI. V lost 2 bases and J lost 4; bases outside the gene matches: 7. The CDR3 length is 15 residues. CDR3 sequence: CASSETRDSPYGYTF. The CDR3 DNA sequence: TGTGCCAGCAGTGAAACCCGGGACAGTCCCTATGGCTACACCTTC.

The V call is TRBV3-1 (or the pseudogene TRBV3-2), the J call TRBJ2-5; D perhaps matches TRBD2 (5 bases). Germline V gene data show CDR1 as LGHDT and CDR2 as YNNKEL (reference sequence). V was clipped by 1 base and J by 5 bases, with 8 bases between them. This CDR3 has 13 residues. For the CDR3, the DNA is TGTGCCAGCAGCCAAGGGACTTGGGAGACCCAGTACTTC. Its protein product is CASSQGTWETQYF.

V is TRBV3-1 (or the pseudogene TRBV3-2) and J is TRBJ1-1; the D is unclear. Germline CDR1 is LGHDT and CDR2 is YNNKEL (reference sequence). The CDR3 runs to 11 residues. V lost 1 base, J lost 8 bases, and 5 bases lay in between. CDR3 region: CASSQAREAFF. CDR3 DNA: TGTGCCAGCAGCCAAGCTAGGGAAGCTTTCTTT.

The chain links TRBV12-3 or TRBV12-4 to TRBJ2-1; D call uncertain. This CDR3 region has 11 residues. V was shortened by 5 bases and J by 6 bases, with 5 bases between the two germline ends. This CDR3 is CASSRSNEQFF. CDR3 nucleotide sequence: TGTGCCAGCAGTCGCAGCAATGAGCAGTTCTTC.